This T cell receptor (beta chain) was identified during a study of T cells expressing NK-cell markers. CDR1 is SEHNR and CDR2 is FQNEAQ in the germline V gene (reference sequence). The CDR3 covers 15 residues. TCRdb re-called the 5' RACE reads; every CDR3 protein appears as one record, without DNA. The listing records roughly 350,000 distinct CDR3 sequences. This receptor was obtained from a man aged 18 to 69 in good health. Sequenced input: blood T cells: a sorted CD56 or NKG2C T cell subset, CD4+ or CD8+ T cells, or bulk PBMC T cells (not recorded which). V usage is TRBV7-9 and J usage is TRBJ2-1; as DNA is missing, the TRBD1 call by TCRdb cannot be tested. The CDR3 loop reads CASTSGGRDYNEQFF.